The 30 T cell receptor beta chains listed next were all sequenced from one sample in a study of blood T cell repertoires in COVID-19. The method was immunoSEQ multiplex PCR; TCRdb's version includes in-frame clones alone and lacks a portion of them. The sample lists some 99,000 clones; 84% were seen once. Sequenced: peripheral blood. All receptors derive from a woman aged 80 or over with active or convalescent COVID-19.

This chain connects TRBV7-6 to TRBJ1-1; 11 bases are shared with TRBD1. The germline V gene encodes CDR1 SGHVS and CDR2 FNYEAQ. V trimming: 4 bases; J trimming: 5 bases; junction bases outside the gene matches: 3. This CDR3 contains 14 residues. This chain's CDR3 is CASSWGQGETEAFF. The CDR3 bases are TGTGCCAGCAGCTGGGGACAGGGGGAAACTGAAGCTTTCTTT.

The V and J genes are TRBV15 and TRBJ2-7; D uncertain. The CDR3 has 15 residues. The germline gives CDR1 LNHNV, CDR2 YYDKDF (reference sequence). V shed 1 base and J shed 4 bases, with 14 bases lying between them. CDR3 protein: CATSRAASRIYEQYF. CDR3 bases: TGTGCCACCAGCAGAGCCGCCTCTAGGATTTACGAGCAGTACTTC.

This chain connects TRBV2 to TRBJ2-5; D possibly corresponds to TRBD2 (5 bases). The V and J ends lost 6 bases and 5 bases respectively, with 16 bases between them. The CDR3 extends over 14 amino acids. Germline V lookup: CDR1 SNHLY, CDR2 FYNNEI. The CDR3 here is CASRVAPPSETQYF. CDR3 nucleotides: TGTGCCAGCAGGGTAGCGCCCCCGTCGGAGACCCAGTACTTC. Filled out from reference TRBV2 and TRBJ2-5, the complete variable domain reads EPEVTQTPSHQVTQMGQEVILRCVPISNHLYFYWYRQILGQKVEFLVSFYNNEISEKSEIFDDQFSVERPDGSNFTLKIRSTKLEDSAMYFCASRVAPPSETQYFGPGTRLLVL.

The chain carries TRBV29-1 and TRBJ1-3, with D unresolved. Germline CDR1 SQVTM, CDR2 ANQGSEA. With 5 bases removed from V and 0 bases from J, the gap between germline ends came to 8 bases. The CDR3 consists of 13 residues. CDR3 sequence (DNA): TGCAGCGTTCCGGGGTCCTCTGGAAACACCATATATTTT. This translates into CSVPGSSGNTIYF. Full variable domain (outside the CDR3, taken from reference TRBV29-1 and TRBJ1-3): SAVISQKPSRDICQRGTSLTIQCQVDSQVTMMFWYRQQPGQSLTLIATANQGSEATYESGFVIDKFPISRPNLTFSTLTVSNMSPEDSSIYLCSVPGSSGNTIYFGEGSWLTVV.

This chain uses TRBV4-1 with TRBJ2-2; D not resolved. The V end was cut by 0 bases, the J end by 7 bases, with 12 bases between. Germline V lookup: CDR1 MGHRA, CDR2 YSYEKL. The CDR3 has 15 amino acids. The CDR3 is CASSQEARHIGELFF. The CDR3 DNA reads as TGCGCCAGCAGCCAAGAAGCCAGGCATATCGGGGAGCTGTTTTTT.

The chain combines TRBV6-2 or TRBV6-3 with TRBJ2-1; 8 bases match TRBD2. The V segment lost 6 bases and the J segment 3 bases; nucleotides outside the gene matches: 10. Germline CDR1 MNHEY, CDR2 SVGEGT. The CDR3 has 16 amino acids. This CDR3 is CASSPDSSGIYNEQFF. For the CDR3, the DNA is TGTGCCAGCAGCCCAGATAGTAGCGGGATCTACAATGAGCAGTTCTTC.

The V and J genes are TRBV11-2 and TRBJ1-5, with 8 bases matching TRBD1. Trimming removed 5 bases from V and 4 bases from J; junction bases left unmatched: 7. This CDR3 comprises 15 residues. Germline values: CDR1 SGHAT, CDR2 FQNNGV. CDR3 sequence (DNA): TGTGCCAGCAGCCCGACGGGGACAGGAAATCAGCCCCAGCATTTT. This encodes CASSPTGTGNQPQHF.

The chain recombines TRBV19 with TRBJ1-1; no clear D. Trimming took off 8 bases at V and 2 bases at J, with 15 bases between the two ends. Germline V gives CDR1 LNHDA, CDR2 SQIVND (reference sequence). The CDR3 totals 14 residues. As DNA, the CDR3 is TGTGCCAGTTCTCATCGGGAGCCCAACACTGAAGCTTTCTTT. Its protein product is CASSHREPNTEAFF.

The genes are TRBV7-2 and TRBJ2-7; TRBD1 is a possible D gene (6 bases). This CDR3 is built from 14 residues. Germline assignment: CDR1 SGHTA and CDR2 FQGNSA. Trimming removed 8 bases from V and 0 bases from J, with 14 bases in between. The CDR3 bases are TGTGCCAGCTCCAGGACAGTTCCCTCCTACGAGCAGTACTTC. Its translation: CASSRTVPSYEQYF. The full variable domain, in which reference TRBV7-2 and TRBJ2-7 provide the parts outside the CDR3, is GAGVSQSPSNKVTEKGKDVELRCDPISGHTALYWYRQSLGQGLEFLIYFQGNSAPDKSGLPSDRFSAERTGGSVSTLTIQRTQQEDSAVYLCASSRTVPSYEQYFGPGTRLTVT.

The genes are TRBV30 and TRBJ2-7; possible D gene TRBD2, 5 bases. Germline V gene data show CDR1 as GTSNPN and CDR2 as SVGIG (reference sequence). V lost 0 bases and J 7 bases, leaving 7 bases between the germline ends. The CDR3 has 11 residues. This CDR3 is CAWSVRLEQYF. The DNA for the CDR3 is TGTGCCTGGAGTGTACGACTAGAGCAGTACTTC.

V usage is TRBV28 and J usage is TRBJ1-5, with 7 bases aligning to TRBD1. The CDR3 is 14 amino acids. V was pared by 4 bases and J by 11 bases, with 11 bases of the junction left unmatched. Per germline, CDR1 MDHEN and CDR2 SYDVKM. The CDR3 sequence: CASSSGQNTRSQHF. DNA of the CDR3: TGTGCCAGCAGTTCGGGACAGAATACACGGTCCCAGCATTTT.

The chain recombines TRBV2 with TRBJ1-6, with D perhaps TRBD1 (6 bases). The V end was cut by 6 bases, the J end by 10 bases, with 25 bases between. The length of the CDR3 is 17 residues. Germline V gives CDR1 SNHLY, CDR2 FYNNEI. The CDR3 sequence is CASRDPGTSVFASPLHF. The CDR3 coding sequence is TGTGCCAGCAGGGACCCCGGGACATCAGTATTTGCATCACCCCTCCACTTT.

The J gene is TRBJ1-6, the V gene TRBV6-8; 7 nucleotides agree with TRBD1. The CDR3 is made up of 19 amino acids. The V gene's germline CDR1 is MNHGY and CDR2 SAAAGT. V lost 0 bases, J lost 8 bases, and 16 bases stayed unmatched. The CDR3 region is CASSYSSPNKGARDSPLHF. As DNA, the CDR3 is TGTGCCAGCAGTTACTCATCACCGAACAAGGGGGCTCGGGATTCACCCCTCCACTTT.

The chain combines TRBV6-1 with TRBJ2-7; TRBD2 matches at 10 bases. Germline-derived CDR1 and CDR2 are MNHNS and SASEGT. The CDR3 totals 17 residues. The J segment lost 3 bases and the V segment lost 4 bases, leaving 12 bases of the junction unmatched. CDR3 loop: CASSVGVSGTSVYEQYF. The CDR3 coding sequence is TGTGCCAGCAGTGTAGGGGTTTCCGGGACTAGCGTCTACGAGCAGTACTTC.

The rearrangement links TRBV19 to TRBJ2-3; 11 nucleotides agree with TRBD2. The CDR3 spans 20 residues. With 4 bases clipped from V and 1 base from J, the junction kept 16 bases outside the gene matches. Germline-derived CDR1 and CDR2 are LNHDA and SQIVND (reference sequence). The CDR3: CASSNAPGSGRAPGTDTQYF. CDR3 sequence (DNA): TGTGCCAGTAGTAACGCCCCAGGTAGCGGGAGGGCTCCGGGCACAGATACGCAGTATTTT.

This chain connects TRBV5-1 to TRBJ2-3; no reliable D call. Germline-derived CDR1 and CDR2 are SGHRS and YFSETQ. The CDR3 is 14 residues long. V dropped 1 base and J dropped 1 base, with 7 bases sitting between them. The CDR3 DNA is TGCGCCAGCAGCTTGACTGAGGGCACAGATACGCAGTATTTT. It translates to CASSLTEGTDTQYF.

The chain joins TRBV24-1 to TRBJ2-2; D is possibly TRBD1 (6 bases). CDR3 length: 14 amino acids. Trimming removed 4 bases from V and 8 bases from J, with 13 bases in between. Germline V gene sequence: CDR1 KGHDR, CDR2 SFDVKD. The CDR3 is CATSDAQGKGELFF. In DNA, the CDR3 is TGTGCCACCAGTGACGCGCAGGGGAAGGGGGAGCTGTTTTTT.

V is TRBV2 and J is TRBJ2-3, with 9 nucleotides matching TRBD2. This CDR3 region has 15 residues. Per the germline V gene, CDR1 is SNHLY and CDR2 is FYNNEI. V dropped 1 base and J dropped 1; count of bases not matched to a gene: 0. CDR3 DNA sequence: TGTGCCAGCAGTGAAGGGACTAGCGGCACAGATACGCAGTATTTT. Translation gives CASSEGTSGTDTQYF.

The chain combines TRBV20-1 with TRBJ1-6; D is unresolved. Germline CDR1 is DFQATT and CDR2 is SNEGSKA (reference sequence). The CDR3 has 13 residues. The ends were cut back, 3 bases at V and 7 bases at J, with 10 bases in the middle. DNA of the CDR3: TGCAGTGCTAGTAAGGAGGGAAATTCACCCCTCCACTTT. Protein: CSASKEGNSPLHF.

The chain carries TRBV28 and TRBJ2-7; TRBD2 matches at 13 bases. Germline CDR1 reads MDHEN; CDR2 reads SYDVKM. This CDR3 spans 16 amino acids. Trimming removed 6 bases from V and 4 bases from J; junction bases left unmatched: 9. In DNA form, the CDR3 reads TGTGCCAGCAGCTATACTAGGACTAGCGGGAGTTACGAGCAGTACTTC. Translation gives CASSYTRTSGSYEQYF. The full variable domain, rest sourced from reference TRBV28 and TRBJ2-7, is DVKVTQSSRYLVKRTGEKVFLECVQDMDHENMFWYRQDPGLGLRLIYFSYDVKMKEKGDIPEGYSVSREKKERFSLILESASTNQTSMYLCASSYTRTSGSYEQYFGPGTRLTVT.

The V gene is TRBV7-9, the J gene TRBJ2-7; D not certain. Germline V gene lookup returns CDR1 SEHNR and CDR2 FQNEAQ (reference sequence). CDR3 length equals 13 residues. Trimming removed 3 bases at V and 2 bases at J, with 8 bases between. CDR3 protein: CASSFGFTYEQYF. The CDR3 coding sequence is TGTGCCAGCAGCTTCGGTTTCACCTACGAGCAGTACTTC.

The chain joins TRBV6-1 to TRBJ2-4; 9 positions agree with TRBD1. Germline V gene data show CDR1 as MNHNS and CDR2 as SASEGT. CDR3 size: 19 residues. The trim removed 3 bases at V and 0 bases at J, leaving 12 bases unmatched. The CDR3 protein is CASSDRTGDVTLAKNIQYF. CDR3 bases: TGTGCCAGCAGTGACCGGACAGGGGACGTTACCTTAGCCAAAAACATTCAGTACTTC.

The chain uses TRBV5-8 and TRBJ1-4; D may be TRBD1 (6 bases). Trimming stripped 6 bases from V and 6 bases from J, with 12 bases between. The CDR3 is made up of 13 amino acids. Per the germline V gene, CDR1 is SGHTS and CDR2 is YDEGEE. This chain's CDR3 is CASTLQGYEKLFF. The CDR3 nucleotides are TGTGCCAGCACCTTACAGGGATATGAAAAACTGTTTTTT.

The chain uses TRBV7-9 and TRBJ1-2; D remains ambiguous. The CDR3 is 17 amino acids. Trimming shortened V by 5 bases and J by 0 bases, and 19 bases separated the two germline ends. Germline CDR1 and CDR2: SEHNR and FQNEAQ (reference sequence). The DNA of the CDR3 is TGTGCCAGCAGCCACCAAATCCAACTTCCTACTAACTATGGCTACACCTTC. Its translation: CASSHQIQLPTNYGYTF.

This clone was seen more than once but under ten times. The rearrangement links TRBV6-1 to TRBJ1-6, with 9 bases that match TRBD1. The CDR3 has 16 amino acids. Germline CDR1 and CDR2: MNHNS and SASEGT. V trimming: 2 bases; J trimming: 10 bases; junction bases outside the gene matches: 9. CDR3 bases: TGTGCCAGCAGTGAATATAGTGGGACAGGGAGATCACCCCTCCACTTT. Its translation is CASSEYSGTGRSPLHF.

This clone was found a few times. The chain uses TRBV20-1 and TRBJ2-7; D is unclear. The CDR3 length is 11 residues. Trimming left V 7 bases short and J 3 bases short, with 10 bases between. Germline V gene data show CDR1 as DFQATT and CDR2 as SNEGSKA (reference sequence). The CDR3 DNA reads as TGCAGTGTTCGCGGCGTCTACGAGCAGTACTTC. Its translation: CSVRGVYEQYF.

The chain's CDR3 is CASSYPTGVGNGYTF. The CDR3 DNA reads as TGTGCCAGCAGTTATCCGACAGGGGTGGGTAATGGCTACACCTTC. The chain links TRBV6-6 to TRBJ1-2; TRBD1 agrees at 8 bases. The CDR3 has 15 residues. Germline V gene lookup returns CDR1 MNHNY and CDR2 SVGAGI (reference sequence). J lost 6 bases, V lost 3 bases, and 9 bases had no gene match.

This chain links TRBV19 with TRBJ1-2, with 7 bases matching TRBD1. V lost 5 bases and J lost 7; bases outside the gene matches: 4. This CDR3 spans 12 amino acids. The germline gives CDR1 LNHDA, CDR2 SQIVND (reference sequence). CDR3 coding DNA: TGTGCCAGTAGTGCAGGGGGAAGTGGCTACACCTTC. Translation gives CASSAGGSGYTF.

The chain employs TRBV2 and TRBJ2-2; D unresolved. CDR1 is SNHLY, CDR2 FYNNEI, per germline. V was clipped by 4 bases and J by 1 base, with 7 bases between them. The CDR3 is made up of 14 amino acids. CDR3 coding DNA: TGTGCCAGCAGTGGCCAGATGAACACCGGGGAGCTGTTTTTT. Protein: CASSGQMNTGELFF.

The J gene is TRBJ1-1, the V gene TRBV11-1; 9 positions agree with TRBD1. V was clipped by 0 bases and J by 5 bases; unmatched bases: 10. The germline gives CDR1 SGHAT, CDR2 FQDESV (reference sequence). The CDR3 is made up of 17 amino acids. CDR3 DNA: TGTGCCAGCAGCTTAGCGACCGGAAGGACAGGGGTAACTGAAGCTTTCTTT. Its protein product is CASSLATGRTGVTEAFF.